This T cell receptor (beta chain) was identified during a study of blood T cell repertoires in COVID-19. Looking at the study overall: The samples span acute and convalescent COVID-19 from the United States, Italy and Spain.

The CDR3 is 15 residues long. V was cut by 0 bases and J by 1 base, with 10 bases left in between. Germline V gene lookup returns CDR1 SGHTS and CDR2 YDEGEE. The protocol was immunoSEQ multiplex PCR, while the TCRdb copy is restricted to in-frame clones and leaves out a portion. The data contain roughly 140,000 clones, under 85% of them singletons. Each participant's cohort was designated according to participant-reported clinical history. V is TRBV5-8 and J is TRBJ2-5, with D maybe TRBD2 (6 bases). Sequenced sample: PBMCs or T cells enriched from blood (not recorded which). This clonotype was sampled from a woman aged 18 to 35 who had been exposed to COVID-19. The CDR3 bases are TGTGCCAGCAGCTTGGGGAGGGGAAGCCAAGAGACCCAGTACTTC. As protein: CASSLGRGSQETQYF.